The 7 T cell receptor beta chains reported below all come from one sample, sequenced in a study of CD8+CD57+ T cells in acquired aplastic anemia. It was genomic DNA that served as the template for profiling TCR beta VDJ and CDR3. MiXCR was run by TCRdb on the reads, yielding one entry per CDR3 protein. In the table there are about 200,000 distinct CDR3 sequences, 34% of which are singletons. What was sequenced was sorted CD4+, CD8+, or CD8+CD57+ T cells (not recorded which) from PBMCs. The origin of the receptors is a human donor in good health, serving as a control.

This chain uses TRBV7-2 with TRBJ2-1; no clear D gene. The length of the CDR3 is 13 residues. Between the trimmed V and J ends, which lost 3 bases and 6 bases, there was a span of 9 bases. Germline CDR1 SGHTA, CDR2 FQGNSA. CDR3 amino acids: CASSFSRSNEQFF. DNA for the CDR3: TGTGCCAGCAGCTTCTCCCGAAGCAATGAGCAGTTCTTC.

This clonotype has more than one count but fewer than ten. The CDR3 spells CSVPGQNTEAFF. The CDR3 DNA sequence: TGCAGCGTTCCGGGACAGAACACTGAAGCTTTCTTT. The chain combines TRBV29-1 with TRBJ1-1; D possibly corresponds to TRBD1 (6 bases). Germline V gives CDR1 SQVTM, CDR2 ANQGSEA. Trimming removed 5 bases from V and 1 base from J, with 8 bases in between. CDR3 length: 12 amino acids.

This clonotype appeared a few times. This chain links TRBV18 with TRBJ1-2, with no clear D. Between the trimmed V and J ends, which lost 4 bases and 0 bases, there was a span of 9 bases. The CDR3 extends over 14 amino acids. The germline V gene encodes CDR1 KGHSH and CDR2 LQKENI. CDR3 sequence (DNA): TGTGCCAGCTCACGGTCCAGCGCTAACTATGGCTACACCTTC. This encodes CASSRSSANYGYTF.

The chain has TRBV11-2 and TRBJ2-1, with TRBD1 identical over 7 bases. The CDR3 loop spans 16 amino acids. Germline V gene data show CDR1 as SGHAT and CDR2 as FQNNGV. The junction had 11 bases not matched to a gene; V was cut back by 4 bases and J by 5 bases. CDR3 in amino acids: CASSSVQGKFHNEQFF. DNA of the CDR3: TGTGCCAGCAGCTCCGTACAGGGGAAATTCCACAATGAGCAGTTCTTC.

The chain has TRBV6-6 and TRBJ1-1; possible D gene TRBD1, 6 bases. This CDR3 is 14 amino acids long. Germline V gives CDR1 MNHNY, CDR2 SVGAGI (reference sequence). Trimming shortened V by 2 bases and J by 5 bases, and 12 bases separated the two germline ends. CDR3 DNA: TGTGCCAGCAGTTACGGGGGGGCTTTGACTGAAGCTTTCTTT. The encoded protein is CASSYGGALTEAFF.

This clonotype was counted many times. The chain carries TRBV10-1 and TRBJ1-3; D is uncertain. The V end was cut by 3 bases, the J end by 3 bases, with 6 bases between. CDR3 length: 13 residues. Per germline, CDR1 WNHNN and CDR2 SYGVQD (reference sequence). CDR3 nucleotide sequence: TGCGCCAGCAGTGAAACAGATGGAAACACCATATATTTT. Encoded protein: CASSETDGNTIYF.

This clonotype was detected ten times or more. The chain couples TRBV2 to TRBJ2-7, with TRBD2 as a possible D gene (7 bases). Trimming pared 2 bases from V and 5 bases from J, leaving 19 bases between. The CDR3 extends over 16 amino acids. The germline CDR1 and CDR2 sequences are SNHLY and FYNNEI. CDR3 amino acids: CASSEWSYGGLDEQYF. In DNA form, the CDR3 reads TGTGCCAGCAGTGAATGGTCGTACGGGGGGCTGGACGAGCAGTACTTC. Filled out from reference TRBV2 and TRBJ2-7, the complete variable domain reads EPEVTQTPSHQVTQMGQEVILRCVPISNHLYFYWYRQILGQKVEFLVSFYNNEISEKSEIFDDQFSVERPDGSNFTLKIRSTKLEDSAMYFCASSEWSYGGLDEQYFGPGTRLTVT.